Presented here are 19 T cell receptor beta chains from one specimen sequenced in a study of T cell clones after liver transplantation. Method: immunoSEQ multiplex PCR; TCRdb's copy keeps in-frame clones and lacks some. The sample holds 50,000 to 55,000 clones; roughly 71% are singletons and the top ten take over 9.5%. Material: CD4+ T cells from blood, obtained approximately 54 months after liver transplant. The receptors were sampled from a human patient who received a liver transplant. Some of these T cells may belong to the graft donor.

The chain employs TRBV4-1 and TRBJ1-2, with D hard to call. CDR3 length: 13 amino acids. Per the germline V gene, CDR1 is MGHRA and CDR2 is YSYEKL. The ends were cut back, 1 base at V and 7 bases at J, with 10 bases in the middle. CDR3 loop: CASSQVTATGYTF. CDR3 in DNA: TGCGCCAGCAGCCAAGTTACAGCTACTGGCTACACCTTC.

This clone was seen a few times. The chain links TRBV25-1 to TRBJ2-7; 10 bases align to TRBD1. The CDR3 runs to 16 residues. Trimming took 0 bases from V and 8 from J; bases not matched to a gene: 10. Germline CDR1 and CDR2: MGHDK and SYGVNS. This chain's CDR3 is CASSEYRQGAIWKQYF. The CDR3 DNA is TGTGCCAGCAGTGAATATAGACAGGGGGCAATTTGGAAGCAGTACTTC.

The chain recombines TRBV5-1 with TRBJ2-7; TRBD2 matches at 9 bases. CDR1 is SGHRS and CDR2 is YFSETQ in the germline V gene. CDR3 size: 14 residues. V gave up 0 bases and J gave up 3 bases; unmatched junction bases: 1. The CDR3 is CASSLASGVYEQYF. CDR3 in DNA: TGCGCCAGCAGCTTGGCTAGCGGGGTCTACGAGCAGTACTTC.

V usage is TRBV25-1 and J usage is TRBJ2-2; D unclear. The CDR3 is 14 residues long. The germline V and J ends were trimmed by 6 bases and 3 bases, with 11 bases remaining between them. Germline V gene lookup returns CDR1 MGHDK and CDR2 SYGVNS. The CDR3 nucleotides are TGTGCCAGCAGACCGAATAGAGACACCGGGGAGCTGTTTTTT. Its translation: CASRPNRDTGELFF.

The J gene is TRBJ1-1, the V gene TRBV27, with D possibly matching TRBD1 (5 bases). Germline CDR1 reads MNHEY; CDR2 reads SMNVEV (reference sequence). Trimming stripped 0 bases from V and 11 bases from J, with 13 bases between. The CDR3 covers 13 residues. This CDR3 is CASSLSPGLRAFF. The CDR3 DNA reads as TGTGCCAGCAGTTTATCGCCAGGGTTGAGGGCTTTCTTT.

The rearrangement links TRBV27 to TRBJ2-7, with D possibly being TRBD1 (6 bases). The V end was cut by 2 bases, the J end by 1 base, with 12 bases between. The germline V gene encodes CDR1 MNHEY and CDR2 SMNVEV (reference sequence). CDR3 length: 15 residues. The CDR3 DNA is TGTGCCAGCAGTTTAACAGGGATACAATCCTACGAGCAGTACTTC. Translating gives CASSLTGIQSYEQYF.

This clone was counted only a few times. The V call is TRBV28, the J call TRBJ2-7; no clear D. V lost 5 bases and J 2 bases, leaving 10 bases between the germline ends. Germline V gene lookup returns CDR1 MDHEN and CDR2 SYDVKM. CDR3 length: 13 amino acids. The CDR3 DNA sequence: TGTGCCAGCAGTCGTCAGGCGCCCTACGAGCAGTACTTC. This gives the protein CASSRQAPYEQYF.

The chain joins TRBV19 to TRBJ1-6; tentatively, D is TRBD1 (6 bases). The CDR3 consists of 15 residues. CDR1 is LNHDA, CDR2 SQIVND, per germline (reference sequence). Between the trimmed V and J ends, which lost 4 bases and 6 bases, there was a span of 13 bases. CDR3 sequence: CASSTVTGFNSPLHF. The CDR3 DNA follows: TGTGCCAGTAGTACCGTAACAGGGTTTAATTCACCCCTCCACTTT. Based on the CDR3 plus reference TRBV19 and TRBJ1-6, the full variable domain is DGGITQSPKYLFRKEGQNVTLSCEQNLNHDAMYWYRQDPGQGLRLIYYSQIVNDFQKGDIAEGYSVSREKKESFPLTVTSAQKNPTAFYLCASSTVTGFNSPLHFGNGTRLTVT.

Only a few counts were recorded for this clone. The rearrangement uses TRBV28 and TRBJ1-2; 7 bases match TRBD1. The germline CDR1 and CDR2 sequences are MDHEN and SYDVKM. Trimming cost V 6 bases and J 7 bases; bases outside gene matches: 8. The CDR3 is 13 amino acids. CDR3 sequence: CASRIQGETGYTF. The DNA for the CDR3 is TGTGCCAGCAGGATTCAGGGGGAGACTGGCTACACCTTC.

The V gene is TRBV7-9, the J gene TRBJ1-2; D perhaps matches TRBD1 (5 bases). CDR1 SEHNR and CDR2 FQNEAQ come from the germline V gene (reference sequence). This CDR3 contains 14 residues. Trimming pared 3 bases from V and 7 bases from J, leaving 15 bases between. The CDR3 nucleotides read TGTGCCAGCAGCTTTAGTAGCCAGGGCGCTGGCTACACCTTC. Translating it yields CASSFSSQGAGYTF.

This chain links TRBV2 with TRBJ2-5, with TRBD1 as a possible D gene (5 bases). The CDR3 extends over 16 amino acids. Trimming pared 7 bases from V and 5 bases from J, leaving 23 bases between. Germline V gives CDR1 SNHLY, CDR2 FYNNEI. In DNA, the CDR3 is TGTGCCAGCAAGGATCGGCGGACAACCCTGAGGGAGACCCAGTACTTC. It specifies CASKDRRTTLRETQYF.

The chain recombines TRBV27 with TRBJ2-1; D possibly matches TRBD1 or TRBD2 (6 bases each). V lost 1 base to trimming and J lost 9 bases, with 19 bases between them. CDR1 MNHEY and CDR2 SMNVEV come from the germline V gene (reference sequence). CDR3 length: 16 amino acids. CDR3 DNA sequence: TGTGCCAGCAGTTTATTTCTGGGGGGCCACGGGGGTGAGCAGTTCTTC. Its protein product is CASSLFLGGHGGEQFF.

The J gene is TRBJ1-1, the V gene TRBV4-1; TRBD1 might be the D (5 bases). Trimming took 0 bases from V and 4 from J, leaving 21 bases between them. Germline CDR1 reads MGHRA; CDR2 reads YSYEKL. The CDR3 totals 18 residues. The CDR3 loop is CASSQDNLRVGVRTEAFF. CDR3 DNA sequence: TGCGCCAGCAGCCAAGATAATCTTAGAGTAGGGGTGCGCACTGAAGCTTTCTTT.

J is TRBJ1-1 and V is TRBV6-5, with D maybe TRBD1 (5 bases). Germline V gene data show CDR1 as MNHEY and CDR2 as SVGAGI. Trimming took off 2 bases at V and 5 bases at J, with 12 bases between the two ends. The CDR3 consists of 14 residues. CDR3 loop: CASSYQIGVTEAFF. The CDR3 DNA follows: TGTGCCAGCAGTTACCAGATAGGGGTTACTGAAGCTTTCTTT.

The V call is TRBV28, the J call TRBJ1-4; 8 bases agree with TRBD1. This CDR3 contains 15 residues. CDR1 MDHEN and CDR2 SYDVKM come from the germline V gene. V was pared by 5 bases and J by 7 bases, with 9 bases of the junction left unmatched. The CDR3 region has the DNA TGTGCCAGCAGTCAAAGGACAGGGACGGCTGAAAAACTGTTTTTT. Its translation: CASSQRTGTAEKLFF.

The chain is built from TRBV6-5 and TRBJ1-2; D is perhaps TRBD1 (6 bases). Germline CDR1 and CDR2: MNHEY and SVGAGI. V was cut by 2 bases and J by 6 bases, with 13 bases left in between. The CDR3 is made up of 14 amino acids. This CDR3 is CASSYQGPPDGYTF. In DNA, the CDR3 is TGTGCCAGCAGTTACCAGGGGCCACCCGATGGCTACACCTTC.

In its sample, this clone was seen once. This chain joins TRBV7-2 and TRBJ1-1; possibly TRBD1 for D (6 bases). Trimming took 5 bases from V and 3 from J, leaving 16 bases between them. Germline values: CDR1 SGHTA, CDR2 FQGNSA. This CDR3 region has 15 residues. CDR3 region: CASSHRVGGDTEAFF. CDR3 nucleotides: TGTGCCAGCAGCCACAGGGTTGGGGGCGACACTGAAGCTTTCTTT.

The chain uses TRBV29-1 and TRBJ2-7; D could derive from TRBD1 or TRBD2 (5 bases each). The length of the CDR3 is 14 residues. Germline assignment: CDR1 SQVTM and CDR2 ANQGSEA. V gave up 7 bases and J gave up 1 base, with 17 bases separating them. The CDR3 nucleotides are TGCAGCGGTGGGGACGGCAGGAGGTCCTACGAGCAGTACTTC. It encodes CSGGDGRRSYEQYF.

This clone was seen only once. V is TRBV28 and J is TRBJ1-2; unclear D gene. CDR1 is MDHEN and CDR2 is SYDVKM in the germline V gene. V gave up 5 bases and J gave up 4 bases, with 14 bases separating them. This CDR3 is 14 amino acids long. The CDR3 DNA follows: TGTGCCAGCAGTCCCCGGGCTTCCCCCTATGGCTACACCTTC. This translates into CASSPRASPYGYTF.